This entry describes one T cell receptor beta chain. This CDR3 comprises 16 residues. With 6 bases removed from V and 1 base from J, the gap between germline ends came to 17 bases. Germline CDR1 SGHNT, CDR2 YYREEE (reference sequence). These data originate in a study of blood T cell repertoires in COVID-19. Study as a whole: COVID-19 samples, acute and convalescent, were from the United States, Italy and Spain.

The method was immunoSEQ multiplex PCR; TCRdb's version includes in-frame clones alone and lacks a portion of them. The table shows roughly 120,000 clones, with less than 85% occurring only once. The sequencing sample was made of peripheral blood. The chain employs TRBV5-4 and TRBJ2-4; TRBD2 is a possible D gene (7 bases). The origin of this receptor is an elderly woman with acute or convalescent COVID-19. The DNA for the CDR3 is TGTGCCAGCACCACTGGGGGGGGCCTCGCCAAAAACATTCAGTACTTC. Translated, it gives CASTTGGGLAKNIQYF.